These 19 T cell receptor gamma chains originate from one sample sequenced in a study of intestinal T cells in coeliac disease. The TRG library came from about 0.2 ug of biopsy DNA amplified with LymphoTrack primers. TCRdb used CATT to re-call clones from the multiplex PCR reads. The table records about 600 gamma-chain clones, about three fifths of them present only once. Genomic DNA came from ten approximately 4.8-µm formalin-fixed paraffin-embedded scrolls per case. The source material was a duodenal biopsy. These receptors were obtained from a human donor who served as a control with a normal duodenal biopsy, not a healthy volunteer.

This rearrangement joins TRGV10 to TRGJ1 or TRGJ2. TRGV10 qualifies as an ORF whose function is uncertain. The ends lost 8 bases at V and 2 bases at J; junction bases unmatched: 16. The CDR3 has 16 residues. DNA for the CDR3: TGTGCTGCGTGGATTCCCCTCCTTAAGGATTATTATAAGAAACTCTTT. Translating it yields CAAWIPLLKDYYKKLF.

The J gene is TRGJP2, the V gene TRGV2. Germline V gives CDR1 EGSNGY, CDR2 YDSYNSKV. Trimming took 4 bases from V and 10 from J; bases not matched to a gene: 12. The CDR3 extends over 14 amino acids. CDR3 loop: CATWEGVLRWIKTF. DNA for the CDR3: TGTGCCACCTGGGAGGGGGTTCTACGTTGGATCAAGACGTTT.

This rearrangement joins TRGV3 to TRGJ1 or TRGJ2. J lost 6 bases, V lost 6 bases, and 11 bases had no gene match. The germline gives CDR1 VTNTFY, CDR2 YDVSTARD (reference sequence). The CDR3 is 13 residues long. The CDR3 protein is CATWPGRIYKKLF. Here the CDR3 DNA reads TGTGCCACCTGGCCGGGGCGTATTTATAAGAAACTCTTT.

In its sample, this clone is large (0.1 to 1%). At the DNA level, this CDR3 is encoded by other sequences in the same sample as well. The rearrangement uses TRGV4 and TRGJ1 or TRGJ2. This CDR3 region has 11 residues. Germline CDR1 reads EGSTGY; CDR2 reads YDSYTSSV. With 7 bases clipped from V and 9 bases from J, the junction kept 9 bases outside the gene matches. DNA of the CDR3: TGTGCCACCTGCGTTTTTTTTAAGAAACTCTTT. Translation gives CATCVFFKKLF.

With respect to this clone: A far larger clone is off by one base, so a read error is likely. Other DNA sequences of this sample code for an identical CDR3. In nucleotides, the CDR3 is TGCGCCACCTGGGATACTTATACCACTGGTTGGTTCAAGATATTT. This translates into CATWDTYTTGWFKIF. V gene TRGV8 combines with J gene TRGJP1. The CDR3 has 15 residues. Germline CDR1 reads VENAVY; CDR2 reads YDSYNSRV.

A remark on this clone: Compared with germline, one end of the junction differs, possibly owing to a read error. This chain uses TRGV4 with TRGJ1 or TRGJ2. The germline V gene has CDR1 EGSTGY and CDR2 YDSYTSSV. This CDR3 is 11 amino acids long. The CDR3 nucleotides read TGTGCCCACCTGCGTTTTTTTAAGAAACTCTTC. This encodes CAHLRFFKKLF.

The CDR3 DNA is TGTGCCACCTGGGATAGGGGGGTTCGGGGCGATAAGAAACTCTTT. Its translation is CATWDRGVRGDKKLF. The chain joins TRGV8 to TRGJ1 or TRGJ2. The length of the CDR3 is 15 residues. V gave up 0 bases and J gave up 8 bases; unmatched junction bases: 13. Germline V gives CDR1 VENAVY, CDR2 YDSYNSRV.

The gene calls are TRGV4 and TRGJP2. Germline V lookup: CDR1 EGSTGY, CDR2 YDSYTSSV. Trimming cost V 5 bases and J 0 bases; bases outside gene matches: 12. This CDR3 has 17 amino acids. For the CDR3, the DNA is TGTGCCACCTGGGGATGGCGGGGTTATAGTAGTGATTGGATCAAGACGTTT. As protein: CATWGWRGYSSDWIKTF.

By share of the sample, this clone is hyperexpanded. The genes are TRGV5 and TRGJ1 or TRGJ2. The germline CDR1 and CDR2 sequences are VINAFY and YDVSNSKD. After removal of 0 bases from V and 12 bases from J, the junction contained 5 bases not matched to a gene. CDR3 length: 11 residues. CDR3 sequence: CATWDRPMKLF. CDR3 nucleotides: TGTGCCACCTGGGACAGGCCTATGAAACTCTTT.

Of note for this clone: The protein that TCRdb holds for this DNA derives from a much larger clone and differs from the translated DNA at residue 9, which likely indicates a read error; the protein shown here is translated from the DNA. The chain has TRGV9 and TRGJ1 or TRGJ2. The CDR3 loop spans 13 amino acids. The germline V gene encodes CDR1 GITISATS and CDR2 ISYDGTV (reference sequence). With 2 bases clipped from V and 11 bases from J, the junction kept 12 bases outside the gene matches. DNA for the CDR3: TGTGCCTTGTGGGAGGCGTCGTGGGACCAGAAACTCTTT. It is translated as CALWEASWDQKLF.

The CDR3 nucleotides read TGTACACCTGGGACAGGCGGTGGTTGGTTCAAGATATTT. Translated: CTPGTGGGWFKIF. This chain uses TRGV5 with TRGJP1. This CDR3 region has 13 residues. Per germline, CDR1 VINAFY and CDR2 YDVSNSKD.

The V call is TRGV8, the J call TRGJP2. The CDR3 runs to 15 residues. The V gene's germline CDR1 is VENAVY and CDR2 YDSYNSRV. Trimming at V came to 9 bases and at J to 4 bases, leaving 14 bases not matched to a gene. CDR3 DNA sequence: TGTGCCACCGGGGTACCTATAGTTAGTGATTGGATCAAGACGTTT. Amino acids: CATGVPIVSDWIKTF.

The chain combines TRGV2 with TRGJ1 or TRGJ2. V trimming: 1 base; J trimming: 7 bases; junction bases outside the gene matches: 4. There are 12 residues in the CDR3. Per the germline V gene, CDR1 is EGSNGY and CDR2 is YDSYNSKV. The CDR3 reads CATWDGLYKKLF. The CDR3 bases are TGTGCCACCTGGGACGGATTGTATAAGAAACTCTTT.

This clone occurred once. The chain recombines TRGV4 with TRGJ1 or TRGJ2. CDR1 is EGSTGY, CDR2 YDSYTSSV, per germline. The CDR3 loop spans 12 amino acids. Here the CDR3 reads CALGGGRYKKLF. DNA of the CDR3: TGTGCACTGGGAGGCGGGAGATATAAGAAACTCTTT.

V usage is TRGV10 and J usage is TRGJ1 or TRGJ2. TRGV10 is classed as an ORF, of uncertain function. V lost 8 bases to trimming and J lost 3 bases; unmatched junction nucleotides: 11. This CDR3 is built from 14 residues. CDR3 residues: CAAWAPSVYYKKLF. The CDR3 DNA reads TGTGCTGCGTGGGCACCGTCAGTTTATTATAAGAAACTCTTT.

The V gene is TRGV10, the J gene TRGJ1 or TRGJ2. TRGV10 is marked as an open reading frame, function uncertain. The J segment lost 12 bases and the V segment lost 8 bases, leaving 14 bases of the junction unmatched. This CDR3 has 12 residues. CDR3 loop: CAAWDYPWGKLF. The CDR3 nucleotides are TGTGCTGCGTGGGATTATCCCTGGGGGAAACTCTTT.

The chain is built from TRGV4 and TRGJ1 or TRGJ2. This CDR3 is built from 14 residues. J gave up 4 bases and V 12 bases, and 18 bases lay outside the gene matches. The V gene's germline CDR1 is EGSTGY and CDR2 YDSYTSSV. DNA for the CDR3: TGTGCCGACCTGGGGACGGACCAATATTATAAGAAACTCTTT. It codes for CADLGTDQYYKKLF.

The V gene is TRGV4, the J gene TRGJ1 or TRGJ2. CDR1 is EGSTGY, CDR2 YDSYTSSV, per germline. This CDR3 contains 14 residues. The J segment lost 10 bases and the V segment lost 0 bases, leaving 12 bases of the junction unmatched. The DNA of the CDR3 is TGTGCCACCTGGGATGGGCCTCTTATTATAAAGAAACTCTTT. Translating gives CATWDGPLIIKKLF.

In its sample, this clone was seen a few times. One base away lies a much larger clone, so this may be a sequencing read error. The CDR3 coding sequence is TGTGCCACCTGGGGTCCCGGAGGGAAACTCTTT. Amino acids: CATWGPGGKLF. The chain uses TRGV2 and TRGJ1 or TRGJ2. Germline V lookup: CDR1 EGSNGY, CDR2 YDSYNSKV. This CDR3 spans 11 amino acids. Losses at the gene ends were 5 bases for V and 12 bases for J; bases not matched to a gene: 10.